This T cell receptor beta chain was sequenced in a study of T cells expressing NK-cell markers (dated by TCRdb to the early 2020s). With respect to the entire study: In sorted CD3+CD56+NKG2C+, CD3+CD56+NKG2C- and CD3+CD56-NKG2C+ T-cell subsets from about 8 donors, TCR beta-chain repertoires were profiled. Libraries were sequenced as 2 x 150 bp reads on Illumina HiSeq 2000/2500, MiSeq or NextSeq. Of the eight sequenced donors, seven were found to be HCMV-seropositive and one was found to be HCMV-seronegative. All eight donors whose samples were sequenced were randomly selected healthy volunteers, three of them men and five women.

CDR1 and CDR2, looked up from the germline V gene (reference sequence), are DFQATT and SNEGSKA. There are 13 amino acids in the CDR3, from cysteine to phenylalanine inclusive. The coding DNA is unavailable. Comments on this clonotype: It lacks a known antigen.

HCMV-specific IgG was detected in serum with a commercial ELISA kit to determine HCMV serostatus. Ficoll density gradient centrifugation was used to isolate peripheral blood mononuclear cells from blood. General findings and caveats noted by the study authors: Those dominant clonotypes were again the most abundant among CD3+CD56-NKG2C+ cells in several donors, at 28.3-60.1%. In roughly 6 donors, the dominant CD3+CD56+NKG2C+ clonotypes ranked among the top 10 CD8+ clonotypes, making up about 1.0-7.5% of CD8+ T cells. It remained unclear whether the expanded NKG2C-expressing T cell clones were specific for HCMV antigens.

Instrument on record: Illumina HiSeq 2000. The TCR beta cDNA libraries were made using 5'RACE template switching, a step that added both a universal primer site and unique molecular identifiers. Priming for cDNA synthesis came from the TCR beta constant segment, and two successive PCR amplification steps followed. The published analysis was carried out like this. MIGEC was used to demultiplex reads and group the reads by UMI, and MiTCR was used to assemble and quantify clonotypes. To exclude erroneous sequences, only TCR cDNA sequences supported by at least two reads were retained. The tcR package was used for downstream repertoire analysis, and clonotypes were matched between fractions using CDR3 nucleotide sequence together with V segment. VDJmatch was used to annotate antigen specificity against VDJdb, with one amino acid substitution allowed in CDR3. TCRdb reprocessed the reads and assigns one entry to each CDR3 protein sequence, leaving out DNA. In this record, the V and J calls reflect TCRdb's handling and not the investigators' own analysis. The table kept for this sample lists over 13,000 distinct CDR3 sequences. Clones ranked in the top ten supply around 50% of the sample.

The chain employs TRBV20-1 and TRBJ2-7; TCRdb calls TRBD2, which cannot be checked without DNA. This clonotype was sampled from a man between 18 and 69 years old in good health. Sample: blood T cells: a sorted CD56 or NKG2C T cell subset, CD4+ or CD8+ T cells, or bulk PBMC T cells (not recorded which). The encoded CDR3 is CSAGRTSKGEQYF.